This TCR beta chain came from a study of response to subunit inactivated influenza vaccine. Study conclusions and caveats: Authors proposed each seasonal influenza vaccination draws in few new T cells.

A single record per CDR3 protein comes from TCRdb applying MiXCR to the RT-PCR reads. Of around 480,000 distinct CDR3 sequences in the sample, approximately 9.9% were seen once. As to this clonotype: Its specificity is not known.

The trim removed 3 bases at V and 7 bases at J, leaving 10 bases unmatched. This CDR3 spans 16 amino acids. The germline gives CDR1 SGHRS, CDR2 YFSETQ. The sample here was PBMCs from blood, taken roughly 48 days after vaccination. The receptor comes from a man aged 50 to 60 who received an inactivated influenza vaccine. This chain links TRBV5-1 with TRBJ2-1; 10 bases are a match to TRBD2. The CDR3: CASSSESGRARNEQFF. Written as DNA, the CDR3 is TGCGCCAGCAGCTCAGAAAGCGGGAGGGCGAGGAATGAGCAGTTCTTC.